The 17 T cell receptor beta chains given below trace back to one sample, sequenced in a study of blood T cells in healthy people across ages (dated by TCRdb to 2013 to 2016). The library was generated by 5' RACE. Sequenced using an Illumina HiSeq 2500. A second roughly 6 to 12 cycle PCR used a sample-barcoded 5' primer and a J-beta primer mix. The raw public data were reprocessed by TCRdb itself: fastp quality trimming at Q25, MiXCR clonotype calling, in-frame beta chains only. Each entry merges the rows of one CDR3 protein and shows their most common DNA and genes. Here the sample has some 800,000 distinct CDR3 sequences; approximately 25% occur a single time. 3.7% of the sample belongs to the ten largest clones. The data also belong to a second study, concerning T cells of mothers and their children.

Material for sequencing was blood. The receptors stem from a boy younger than 18 in good health.

This chain joins TRBV29-1 and TRBJ2-3; D perhaps matches TRBD1 (7 bases). There are 15 residues in the CDR3. V was clipped by 4 bases and J by 4 bases, with 18 bases between them. Germline-derived CDR1 and CDR2 are SQVTM and ANQGSEA. The CDR3 region is CSVGVVEGAADTQYF. The CDR3 nucleotides are TGCAGCGTTGGGGTCGTGGAGGGGGCTGCAGATACGCAGTATTTT.

A few counts support this clonotype. The chain links TRBV3-1 to TRBJ2-4; 7 nucleotides line up with TRBD2. V gave up 0 bases and J gave up 1 base; unmatched junction bases: 15. Germline CDR1 and CDR2: LGHDT and YNNKEL (reference sequence). The CDR3 runs 20 residues. CDR3 protein: CASSQDPGGGSDTAKNIQYF. The CDR3, as DNA: TGTGCCAGCAGCCAAGATCCGGGGGGAGGGAGCGACACTGCCAAAAACATTCAGTACTTC.

V and J are TRBV11-2 and TRBJ1-1, with TRBD1 identical over 8 bases. Germline assignment: CDR1 SGHAT and CDR2 FQNNGV. The V gene end was trimmed by 7 bases and the J gene end by 0 bases; junction bases not matched to a gene: 13. The CDR3 loop spans 17 amino acids. This CDR3 is CASTPGWAGGMNTEAFF. The CDR3 coding sequence is TGTGCCAGCACCCCCGGGTGGGCAGGGGGCATGAACACTGAAGCTTTCTTT.

The V call is TRBV4-1, the J call TRBJ2-5; TRBD2 aligns across 8 bases. The V gene end was trimmed by 1 base and the J gene end by 4 bases; junction bases not matched to a gene: 5. The CDR3 spans 15 residues. CDR1 MGHRA and CDR2 YSYEKL come from the germline V gene. The CDR3, as DNA: TGCGCCAGCAGCCAAGCGGCTAGCGGGCCAGAGACCCAGTACTTC. Its protein is CASSQAASGPETQYF.

Comments on this clonotype: The junction departs from germline at one end; a sequencing error may be responsible. V and J are TRBV7-2 and TRBJ2-5; 9 bases map to TRBD2. This CDR3 has 14 amino acids. Looked up from germline, CDR1 is SGHTA and CDR2 is FQGNSA. The CDR3 DNA reads TGTGCCGGCAGAGTAGCGGGAGCGGGGGAGACCCAGTACTTC. It translates to CAGRVAGAGETQYF.

V and J are TRBV28 and TRBJ2-7; D perhaps matches TRBD1 (6 bases). Trimming removed 7 bases from V and 0 bases from J, with 16 bases in between. The CDR3 has 15 amino acids. Germline values: CDR1 MDHEN, CDR2 SYDVKM. This chain's CDR3 is CASIPGHTSSYEQYF. The CDR3 DNA is TGTGCCAGCATTCCGGGACATACTAGCTCCTACGAGCAGTACTTC.

A word on this clonotype: At one of its ends the junction is not consistent with the germline gene, which may arise from a read error. The chain carries TRBV7-7 and TRBJ2-5; the D gene is possibly TRBD2 (6 bases). CDR3 length: 15 residues. Looked up from germline, CDR1 is SSHAT and CDR2 is FNYEAQ (reference sequence). The CDR3 here is CASSLLGTSQETQYF. The CDR3 DNA reads TGTGCTAGCAGTCTACTGGGGACTTCCCAAGAGACCCAGTACTTC.

This clonotype was seen a few times. The rearrangement links TRBV20-1 to TRBJ2-1, with D unresolved. V was cut by 0 bases and J by 6 bases, with 6 bases left in between. Germline V gives CDR1 DFQATT, CDR2 SNEGSKA (reference sequence). CDR3 length: 12 amino acids. The CDR3 nucleotides are TGCAGTGCTAGAGAAGGGCTCAATGAGCAGTTCTTC. It yields the protein CSAREGLNEQFF.

The chain combines TRBV28 with TRBJ2-1; weak D call: TRBD2 (7 bases). V was shortened by 8 bases and J by 5 bases, with 19 bases between the two germline ends. This CDR3 spans 15 amino acids. CDR1 and CDR2 (germline): MDHEN, SYDVKM. CDR3 nucleotides: TGTGCCAGCTCGGGGGCGGGAGCGGGGCACAATGAGCAGTTCTTC. This encodes CASSGAGAGHNEQFF.

The V and J genes are TRBV20-1 and TRBJ2-7, with 8 bases aligning to TRBD2. CDR3 length equals 16 residues. Germline values: CDR1 DFQATT, CDR2 SNEGSKA (reference sequence). Trimming took 3 bases from V and 4 from J; bases not matched to a gene: 14. The CDR3 loop is CSARRLAGLPGYEQYF. The DNA for the CDR3 is TGCAGTGCTAGGCGGCTAGCGGGTCTCCCGGGGTACGAGCAGTACTTC.

In its sample, this clonotype was seen a few times. The chain carries TRBV9 and TRBJ1-4; perhaps TRBD1 as D (6 bases). V was trimmed by 0 bases and J by 8 bases, leaving 11 bases between them. The V gene's germline CDR1 is SGDLS and CDR2 YYNGEE. CDR3 length: 14 residues. The CDR3: CASSVDRVAEKLFF. CDR3 sequence (DNA): TGTGCCAGCAGCGTAGACAGGGTTGCGGAAAAACTGTTTTTT.

The gene calls are TRBV27 and TRBJ1-6, with D tentatively TRBD1 (5 bases). CDR1 MNHEY and CDR2 SMNVEV come from the germline V gene (reference sequence). The CDR3 loop spans 11 amino acids. Deletions cut 6 bases from V and 13 bases from J, with 10 bases between. The CDR3 DNA follows: TGTGCCAGCAGCGTCGGGGGGCCCCTCCACTTT. Translation: CASSVGGPLHF.

The gene calls are TRBV6-1 and TRBJ1-4; D is perhaps TRBD1 (5 bases). Germline CDR1 reads MNHNS; CDR2 reads SASEGT. With 2 bases removed from V and 10 bases from J, the gap between germline ends came to 8 bases. The CDR3 sequence is 12 residues long. The CDR3 reads CASSEIGGKLFF. In DNA, the CDR3 is TGTGCCAGCAGTGAAATTGGGGGAAAACTGTTTTTT.

This clonotype was seen a few times. J is TRBJ1-3 and V is TRBV12-3 or TRBV12-4; no firm D call. This CDR3 is 16 amino acids long. The V gene lost 4 bases and the J gene lost 0 bases, with 13 bases spanning the gap. The DNA of the CDR3 is TGTGCCAGCAGTTCCCAAGGAACCCACTCTGGAAACACCATATATTTT. Translating it yields CASSSQGTHSGNTIYF.

This clonotype has a handful of counts. V gene TRBV4-3 combines with J gene TRBJ2-5; 7 bases align to TRBD2. The CDR3 runs 18 residues. The V and J ends lost 1 base and 7 bases, in that order; junction bases with no gene match: 18. The V gene's germline CDR1 is LGHNA and CDR2 YSLEER. DNA of the CDR3: TGCGCCAGCAGCCAAGCGCTTCTGGGGGAGCGGGATTATGGGACCCAGTACTTC. Its translation: CASSQALLGERDYGTQYF.

The chain employs TRBV5-1 and TRBJ2-7; D remains unclear. From germline, CDR1 is SGHRS and CDR2 YFSETQ. The CDR3 consists of 15 residues. Trimming pared 4 bases from V and 2 bases from J, leaving 16 bases between. CDR3 residues: CASSLNRADPYEQYF. The DNA for the CDR3 is TGCGCCAGCAGCCTGAACCGGGCCGACCCCTACGAGCAGTACTTC.

This clonotype was observed once. DNA for the CDR3: TGCGCCAGCAGCTTGAAAAGGGGGACTAGCGGGGGCAAAAAGCAGTTCTTC. It codes for CASSLKRGTSGGKKQFF. The chain combines TRBV5-1 with TRBJ2-1, with 14 bases identical to TRBD2. The CDR3 is 17 residues long. CDR1 is SGHRS and CDR2 is YFSETQ in the germline V gene. V lost 1 base and J lost 11; bases outside the gene matches: 11.